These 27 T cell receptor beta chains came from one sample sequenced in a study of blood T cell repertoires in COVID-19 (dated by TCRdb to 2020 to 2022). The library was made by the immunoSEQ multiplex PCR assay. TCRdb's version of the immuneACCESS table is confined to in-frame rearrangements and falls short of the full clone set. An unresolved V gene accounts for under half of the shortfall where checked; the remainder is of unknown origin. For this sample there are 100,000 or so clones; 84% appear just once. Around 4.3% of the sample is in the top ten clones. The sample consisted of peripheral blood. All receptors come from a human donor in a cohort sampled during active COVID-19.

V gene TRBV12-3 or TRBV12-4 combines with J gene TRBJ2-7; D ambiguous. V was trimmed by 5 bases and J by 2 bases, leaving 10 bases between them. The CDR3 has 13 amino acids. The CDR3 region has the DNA TGTGCCAGCAGTCCCCACCCTACCTACGAGCAGTACTTC. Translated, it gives CASSPHPTYEQYF.

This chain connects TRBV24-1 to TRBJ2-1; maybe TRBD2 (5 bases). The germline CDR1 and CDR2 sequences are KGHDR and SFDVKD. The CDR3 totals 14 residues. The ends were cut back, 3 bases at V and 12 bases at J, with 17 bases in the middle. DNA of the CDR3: TGTGCCACCAGTGATCCCCGGGGTACATCGGGGCAGTTCTTC. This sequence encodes CATSDPRGTSGQFF.

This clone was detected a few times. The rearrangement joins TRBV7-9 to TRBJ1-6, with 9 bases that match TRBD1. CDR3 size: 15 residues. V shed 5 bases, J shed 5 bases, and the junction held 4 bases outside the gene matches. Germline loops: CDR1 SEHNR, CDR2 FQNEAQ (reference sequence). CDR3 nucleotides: TGTGCCAGCAGCGGACGGACAGGGGATAATTCACCCCTCCACTTT. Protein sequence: CASSGRTGDNSPLHF.

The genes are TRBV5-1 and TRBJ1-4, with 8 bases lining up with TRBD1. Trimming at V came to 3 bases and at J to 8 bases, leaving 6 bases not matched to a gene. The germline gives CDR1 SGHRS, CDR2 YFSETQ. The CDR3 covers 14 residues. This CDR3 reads CASSSTGGWEKLFF. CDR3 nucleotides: TGCGCCAGCAGCTCCACAGGGGGGTGGGAAAAACTGTTTTTT. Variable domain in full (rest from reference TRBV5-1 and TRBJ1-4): KAGVTQTPRYLIKTRGQQVTLSCSPISGHRSVSWYQQTPGQGLQFLFEYFSETQRNKGNFPGRFSGRQFSNSRSEMNVSTLELGDSALYLCASSSTGGWEKLFFGSGTQLSVL.

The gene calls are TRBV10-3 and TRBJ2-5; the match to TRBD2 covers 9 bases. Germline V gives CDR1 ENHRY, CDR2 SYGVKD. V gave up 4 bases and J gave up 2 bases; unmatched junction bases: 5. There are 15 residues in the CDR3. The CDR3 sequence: CAISVSGGSQETQYF. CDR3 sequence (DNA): TGTGCCATCAGTGTAAGCGGGGGGAGTCAAGAGACCCAGTACTTC.

In DNA, the CDR3 is TGTGCCAGCAGCTTCCTCCGACAGTCCCTCCACTTT. Translating it yields CASSFLRQSLHF. The chain combines TRBV28 with TRBJ1-6, with D possibly TRBD1 on 5 matching bases. This CDR3 comprises 12 residues. Germline-derived CDR1 and CDR2 are MDHEN and SYDVKM. V lost 6 bases, J lost 14 bases, and 14 bases lay in between.

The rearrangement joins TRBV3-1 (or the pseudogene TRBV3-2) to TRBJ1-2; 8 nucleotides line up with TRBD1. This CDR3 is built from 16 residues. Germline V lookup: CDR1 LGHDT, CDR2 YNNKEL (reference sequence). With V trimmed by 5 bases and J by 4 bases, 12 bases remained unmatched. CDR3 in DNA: TGTGCCAGCAGCAAACGGACAGGGTTTGGGTCCTATGGCTACACCTTC. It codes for CASSKRTGFGSYGYTF.

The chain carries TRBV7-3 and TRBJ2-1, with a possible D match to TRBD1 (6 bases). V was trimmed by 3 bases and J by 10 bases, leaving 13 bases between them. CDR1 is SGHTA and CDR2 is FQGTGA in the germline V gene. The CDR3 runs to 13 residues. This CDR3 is CASSFYRVMEQFF. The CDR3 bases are TGTGCCAGCAGCTTCTACAGGGTCATGGAGCAGTTCTTC.

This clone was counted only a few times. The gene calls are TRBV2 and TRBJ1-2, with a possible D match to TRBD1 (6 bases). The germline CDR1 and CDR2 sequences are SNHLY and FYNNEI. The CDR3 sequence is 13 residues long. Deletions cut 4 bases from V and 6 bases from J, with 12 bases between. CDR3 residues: CASSAWRQDGYTF. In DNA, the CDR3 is TGTGCCAGCAGTGCGTGGAGACAGGATGGCTACACCTTC.

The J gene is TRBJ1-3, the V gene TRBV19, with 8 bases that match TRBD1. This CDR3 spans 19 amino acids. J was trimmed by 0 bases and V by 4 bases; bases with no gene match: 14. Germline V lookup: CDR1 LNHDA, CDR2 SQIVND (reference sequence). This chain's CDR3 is CASSRGTGATSSSGNTIYF. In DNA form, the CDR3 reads TGTGCCAGTAGTAGGGGGACAGGTGCGACCTCAAGCTCTGGAAACACCATATATTTT.

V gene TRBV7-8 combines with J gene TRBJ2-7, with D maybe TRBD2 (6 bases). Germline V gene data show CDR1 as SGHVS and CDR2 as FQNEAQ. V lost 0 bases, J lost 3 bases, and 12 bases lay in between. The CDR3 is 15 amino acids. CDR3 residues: CASSLALAIYYEQYF. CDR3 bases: TGTGCCAGCAGCTTAGCACTAGCCATTTACTACGAGCAGTACTTC.

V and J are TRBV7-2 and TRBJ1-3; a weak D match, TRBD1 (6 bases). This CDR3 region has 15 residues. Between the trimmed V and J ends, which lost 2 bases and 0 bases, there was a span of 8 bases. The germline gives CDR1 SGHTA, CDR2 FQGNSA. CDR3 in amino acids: CASSLIRGSGNTIYF. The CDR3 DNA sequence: TGTGCCAGCAGCTTAATCAGGGGCTCTGGAAACACCATATATTTT.

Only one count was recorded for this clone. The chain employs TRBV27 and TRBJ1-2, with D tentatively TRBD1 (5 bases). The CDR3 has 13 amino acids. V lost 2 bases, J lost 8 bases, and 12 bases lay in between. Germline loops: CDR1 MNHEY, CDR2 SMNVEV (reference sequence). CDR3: CASSLGHQQGYTF. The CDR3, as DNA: TGTGCCAGCAGTTTAGGACACCAGCAGGGCTACACCTTC.

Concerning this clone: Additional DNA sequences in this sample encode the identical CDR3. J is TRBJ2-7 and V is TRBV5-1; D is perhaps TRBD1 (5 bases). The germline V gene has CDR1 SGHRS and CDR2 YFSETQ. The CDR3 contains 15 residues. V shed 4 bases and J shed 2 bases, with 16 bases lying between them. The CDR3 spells CASSASGTGTYEQYF. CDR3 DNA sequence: TGCGCCAGCAGCGCGTCGGGCACAGGTACCTACGAGCAGTACTTC.

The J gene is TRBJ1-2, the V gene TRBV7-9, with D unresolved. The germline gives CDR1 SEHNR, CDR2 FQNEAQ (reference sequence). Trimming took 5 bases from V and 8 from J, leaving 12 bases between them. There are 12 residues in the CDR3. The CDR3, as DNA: TGTGCCAGCAGCCCTTCGGGATGGGGCTACACCTTC. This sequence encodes CASSPSGWGYTF.

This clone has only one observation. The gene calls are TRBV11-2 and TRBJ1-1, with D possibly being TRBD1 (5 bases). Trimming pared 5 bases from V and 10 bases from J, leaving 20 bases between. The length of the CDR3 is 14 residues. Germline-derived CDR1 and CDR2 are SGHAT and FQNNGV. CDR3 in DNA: TGTGCCAGCAGCCCCCTGGCGGGGCCCCAGGCAGCTTTCTTT. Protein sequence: CASSPLAGPQAAFF. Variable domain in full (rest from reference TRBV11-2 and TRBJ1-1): EAGVAQSPRYKIIEKRQSVAFWCNPISGHATLYWYQQILGQGPKLLIQFQNNGVVDDSQLPKDRFSAERLKGVDSTLKIQPAKLEDSAVYLCASSPLAGPQAAFFGQGTRLTVV.

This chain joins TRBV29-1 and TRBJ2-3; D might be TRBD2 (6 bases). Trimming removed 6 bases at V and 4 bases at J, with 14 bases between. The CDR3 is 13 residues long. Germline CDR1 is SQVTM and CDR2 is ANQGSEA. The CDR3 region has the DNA TGCAGCGTGGGGTGGCGGGGCGCAGATACGCAGTATTTT. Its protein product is CSVGWRGADTQYF.

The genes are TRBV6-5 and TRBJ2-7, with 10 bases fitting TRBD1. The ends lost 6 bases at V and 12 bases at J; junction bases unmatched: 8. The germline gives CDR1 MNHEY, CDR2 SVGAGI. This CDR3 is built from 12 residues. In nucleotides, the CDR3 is TGTGCCAGCAGGGGACAGGGGCCCACCTGGTACTTC. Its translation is CASRGQGPTWYF.

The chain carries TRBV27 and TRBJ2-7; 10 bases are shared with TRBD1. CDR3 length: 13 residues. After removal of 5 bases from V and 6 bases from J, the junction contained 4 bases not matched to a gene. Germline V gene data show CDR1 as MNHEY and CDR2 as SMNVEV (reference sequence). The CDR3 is CASSMTGGIEQYF. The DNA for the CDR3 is TGTGCCAGCAGTATGACAGGGGGCATCGAGCAGTACTTC.

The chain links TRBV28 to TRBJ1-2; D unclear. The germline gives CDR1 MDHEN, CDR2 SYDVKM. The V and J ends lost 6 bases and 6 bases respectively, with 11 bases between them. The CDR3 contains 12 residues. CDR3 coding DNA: TGTGCCAGCAGCCTGGGGAGCCATGGCTACACCTTC. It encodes CASSLGSHGYTF.

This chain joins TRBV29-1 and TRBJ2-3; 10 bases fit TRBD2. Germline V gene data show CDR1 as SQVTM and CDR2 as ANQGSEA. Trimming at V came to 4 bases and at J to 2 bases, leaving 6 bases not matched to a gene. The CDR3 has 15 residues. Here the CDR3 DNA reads TGCAGCGTTGGAGATAGCGGGGGGCTCACAGATACGCAGTATTTT. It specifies CSVGDSGGLTDTQYF.

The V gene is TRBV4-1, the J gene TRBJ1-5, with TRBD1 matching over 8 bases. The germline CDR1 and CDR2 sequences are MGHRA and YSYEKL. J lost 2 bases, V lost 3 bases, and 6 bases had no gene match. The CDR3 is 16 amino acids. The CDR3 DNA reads TGCGCCAGCAGCCATTTTGACAGGGGTGGCAATCAGCCCCAGCATTTT. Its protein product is CASSHFDRGGNQPQHF.

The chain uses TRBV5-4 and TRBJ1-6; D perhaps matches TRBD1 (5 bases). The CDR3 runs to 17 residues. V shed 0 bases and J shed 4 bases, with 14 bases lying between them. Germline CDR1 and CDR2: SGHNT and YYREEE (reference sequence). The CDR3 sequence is CASSLARQGGYNSPLHF. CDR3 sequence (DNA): TGTGCCAGCAGCTTGGCCAGGCAGGGTGGGTATAATTCACCCCTCCACTTT.

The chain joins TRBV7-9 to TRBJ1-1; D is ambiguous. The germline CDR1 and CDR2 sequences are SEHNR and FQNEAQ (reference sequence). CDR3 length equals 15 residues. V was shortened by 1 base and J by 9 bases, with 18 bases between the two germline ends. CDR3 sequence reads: CASSLEVAGPRKAFF. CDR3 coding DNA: TGTGCCAGCAGCTTAGAAGTGGCAGGCCCAAGGAAAGCTTTCTTT.

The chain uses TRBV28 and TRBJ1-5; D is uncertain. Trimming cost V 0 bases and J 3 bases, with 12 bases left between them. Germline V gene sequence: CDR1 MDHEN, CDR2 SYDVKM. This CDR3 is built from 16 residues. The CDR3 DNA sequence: TGTGCCAGCAGTTTATGGGCCAGACTGATCAATCAGCCCCAGCATTTT. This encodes CASSLWARLINQPQHF.

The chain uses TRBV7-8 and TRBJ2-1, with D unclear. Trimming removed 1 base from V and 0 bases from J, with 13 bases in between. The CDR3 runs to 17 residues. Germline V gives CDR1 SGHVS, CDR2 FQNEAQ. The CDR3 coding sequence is TGTGCCAGCAGCTTAGTCTTACGGCGGAGCTCCTACAATGAGCAGTTCTTC. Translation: CASSLVLRRSSYNEQFF.

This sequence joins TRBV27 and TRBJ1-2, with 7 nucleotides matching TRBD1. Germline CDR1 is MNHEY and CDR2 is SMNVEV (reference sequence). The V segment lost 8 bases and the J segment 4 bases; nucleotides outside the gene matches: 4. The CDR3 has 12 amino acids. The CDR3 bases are TGTGCCAGCCGTGACAGGGTCTATGGCTACACCTTC. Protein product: CASRDRVYGYTF.